The table lists the clone carrying this T cell receptor beta chain with many counts. Other DNA sequences in the sample encode the same CDR3. The CDR3 is 12 amino acids. Per germline, CDR1 SGHTA and CDR2 FQGNSA. V was cut by 2 bases and J by 7 bases, with 8 bases left in between. This sample was taken from a study of metastatic and nonmetastatic thyroid tumors. No treatment had been given to any patient before thyroid surgery. TCRdb reanalyzed the PCR reads with MiXCR. Of approximately 25,000 clones listed, roughly 24% are singletons. Sample: blood. This chain connects TRBV7-2 to TRBJ1-1; D gene uncertain. The TCR sequence derives from a male donor with papillary thyroid cancer or a benign thyroid nodule (not recorded which). Some clones in this sample may be carry-over from other donors' samples. The CDR3 DNA follows: TGTGCCAGCAGCTTAAGTGAGCGTGAAGCTTTCTTT. This codes for CASSLSEREAFF.